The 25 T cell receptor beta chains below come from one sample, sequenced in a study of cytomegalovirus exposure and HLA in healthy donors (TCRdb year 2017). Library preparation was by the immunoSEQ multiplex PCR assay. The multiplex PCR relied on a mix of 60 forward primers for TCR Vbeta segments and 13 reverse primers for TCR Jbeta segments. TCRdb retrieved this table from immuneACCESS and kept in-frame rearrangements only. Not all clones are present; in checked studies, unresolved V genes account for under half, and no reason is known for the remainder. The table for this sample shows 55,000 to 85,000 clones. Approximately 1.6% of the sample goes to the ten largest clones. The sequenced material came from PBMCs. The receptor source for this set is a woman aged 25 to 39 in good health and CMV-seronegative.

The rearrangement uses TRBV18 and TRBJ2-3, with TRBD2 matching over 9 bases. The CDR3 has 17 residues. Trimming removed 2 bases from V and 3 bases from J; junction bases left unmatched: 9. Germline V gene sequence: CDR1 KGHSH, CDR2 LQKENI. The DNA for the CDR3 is TGTGCCAGCTCACCAATCCCCTCTAGCGGGGAGACAGATACGCAGTATTTT. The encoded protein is CASSPIPSSGETDTQYF.

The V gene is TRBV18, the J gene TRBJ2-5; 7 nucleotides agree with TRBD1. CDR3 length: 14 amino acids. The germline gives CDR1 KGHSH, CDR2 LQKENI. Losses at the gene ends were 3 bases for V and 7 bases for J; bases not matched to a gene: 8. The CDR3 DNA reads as TGTGCCAGCTCACCCCAAGAGGGGGCTGGGACCCAGTACTTC. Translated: CASSPQEGAGTQYF.

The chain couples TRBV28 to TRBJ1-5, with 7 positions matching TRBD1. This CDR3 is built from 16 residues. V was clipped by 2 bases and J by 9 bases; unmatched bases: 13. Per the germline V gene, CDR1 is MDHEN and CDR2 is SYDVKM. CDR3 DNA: TGTGCCAGCAGTTTAAGGGGATTATGGGACAGTCGGCCCCAGCATTTT. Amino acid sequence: CASSLRGLWDSRPQHF. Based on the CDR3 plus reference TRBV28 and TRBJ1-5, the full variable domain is DVKVTQSSRYLVKRTGEKVFLECVQDMDHENMFWYRQDPGLGLRLIYFSYDVKMKEKGDIPEGYSVSREKKERFSLILESASTNQTSMYLCASSLRGLWDSRPQHFGDGTRLSIL.

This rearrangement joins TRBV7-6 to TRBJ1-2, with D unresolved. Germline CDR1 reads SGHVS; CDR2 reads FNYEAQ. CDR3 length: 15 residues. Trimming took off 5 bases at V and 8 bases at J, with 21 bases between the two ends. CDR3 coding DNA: TGTGCCAGCAGCCCCTCCGTGGGAGGCCCCAAAGGCTACACCTTC. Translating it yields CASSPSVGGPKGYTF.

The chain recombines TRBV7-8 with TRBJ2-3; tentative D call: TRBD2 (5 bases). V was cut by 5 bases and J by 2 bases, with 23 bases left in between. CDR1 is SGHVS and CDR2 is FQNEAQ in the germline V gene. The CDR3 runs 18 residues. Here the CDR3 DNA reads TGTGCCAGCAGCCCCCCTGGGCAGACCCGGGATCTCACAGATACGCAGTATTTT. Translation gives CASSPPGQTRDLTDTQYF.

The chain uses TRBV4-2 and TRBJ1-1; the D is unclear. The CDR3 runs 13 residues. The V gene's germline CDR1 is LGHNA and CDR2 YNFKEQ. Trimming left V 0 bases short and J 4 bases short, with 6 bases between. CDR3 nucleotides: TGTGCCAGCAGCCAAGAAGCGAGCACTGAAGCTTTCTTT. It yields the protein CASSQEASTEAFF.

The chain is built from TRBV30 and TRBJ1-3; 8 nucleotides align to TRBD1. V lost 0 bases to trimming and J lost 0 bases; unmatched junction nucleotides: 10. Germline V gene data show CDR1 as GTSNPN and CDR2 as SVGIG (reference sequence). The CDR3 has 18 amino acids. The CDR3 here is CAWSVLWDRSSSGNTIYF. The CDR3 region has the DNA TGTGCCTGGAGTGTACTGTGGGACAGGTCAAGCTCTGGAAACACCATATATTTT.

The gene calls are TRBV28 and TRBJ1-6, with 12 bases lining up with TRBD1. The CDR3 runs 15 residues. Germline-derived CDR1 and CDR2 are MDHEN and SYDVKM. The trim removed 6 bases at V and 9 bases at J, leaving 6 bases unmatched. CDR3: CASSPRDRGPSPLHF. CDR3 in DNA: TGTGCCAGCAGCCCCAGGGACAGGGGGCCTTCACCCCTCCACTTT. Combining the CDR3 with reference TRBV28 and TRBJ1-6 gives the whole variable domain DVKVTQSSRYLVKRTGEKVFLECVQDMDHENMFWYRQDPGLGLRLIYFSYDVKMKEKGDIPEGYSVSREKKERFSLILESASTNQTSMYLCASSPRDRGPSPLHFGNGTRLTVT.

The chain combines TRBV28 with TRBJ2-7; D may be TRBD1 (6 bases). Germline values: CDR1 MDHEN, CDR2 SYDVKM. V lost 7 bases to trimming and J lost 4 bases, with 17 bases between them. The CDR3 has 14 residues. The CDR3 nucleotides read TGTGCCAGCAACGAGGACAGAAGTAGGTACGAGCAGTACTTC. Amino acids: CASNEDRSRYEQYF.

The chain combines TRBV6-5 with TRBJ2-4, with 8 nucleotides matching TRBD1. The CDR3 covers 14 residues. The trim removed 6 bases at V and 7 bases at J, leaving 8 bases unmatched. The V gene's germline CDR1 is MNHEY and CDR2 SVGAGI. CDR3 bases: TGTGCCAGCAGCTCCCAGGGGGCGATGAACATTCAGTACTTC. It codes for CASSSQGAMNIQYF.

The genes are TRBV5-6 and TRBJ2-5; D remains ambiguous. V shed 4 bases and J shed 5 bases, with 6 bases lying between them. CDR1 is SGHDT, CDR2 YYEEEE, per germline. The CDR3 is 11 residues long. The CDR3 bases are TGTGCCAGCAGCCTGAGGGAGACCCAGTACTTC. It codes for CASSLRETQYF.

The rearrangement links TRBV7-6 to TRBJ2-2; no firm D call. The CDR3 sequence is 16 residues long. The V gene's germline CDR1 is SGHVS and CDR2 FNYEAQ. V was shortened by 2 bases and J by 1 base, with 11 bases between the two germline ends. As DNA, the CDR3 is TGTGCCAGCAGCTTATACGGCGGAAGGAACACCGGGGAGCTGTTTTTT. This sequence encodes CASSLYGGRNTGELFF.

This CDR3 reads CASSLGYSTNEQFF. The CDR3 bases are TGCGCCAGCAGCTTGGGATATAGCACGAATGAGCAGTTCTTC. J is TRBJ2-1 and V is TRBV5-1; D not resolved. Germline V gene lookup returns CDR1 SGHRS and CDR2 YFSETQ. This CDR3 region has 14 residues. V was trimmed by 0 bases and J by 7 bases, leaving 11 bases between them.

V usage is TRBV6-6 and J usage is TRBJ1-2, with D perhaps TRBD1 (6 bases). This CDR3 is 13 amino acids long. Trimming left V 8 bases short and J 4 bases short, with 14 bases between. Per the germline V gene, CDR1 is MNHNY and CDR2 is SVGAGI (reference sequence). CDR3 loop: CASGGRETYGYTF. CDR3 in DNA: TGTGCCAGCGGGGGCAGGGAAACCTATGGCTACACCTTC.

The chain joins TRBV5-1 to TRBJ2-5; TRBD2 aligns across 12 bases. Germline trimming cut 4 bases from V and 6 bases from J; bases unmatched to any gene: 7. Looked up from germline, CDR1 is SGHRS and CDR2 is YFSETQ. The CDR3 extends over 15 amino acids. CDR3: CASSLAGGMGKTQYF. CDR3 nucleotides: TGCGCCAGCAGCCTAGCGGGAGGGATGGGGAAGACCCAGTACTTC.

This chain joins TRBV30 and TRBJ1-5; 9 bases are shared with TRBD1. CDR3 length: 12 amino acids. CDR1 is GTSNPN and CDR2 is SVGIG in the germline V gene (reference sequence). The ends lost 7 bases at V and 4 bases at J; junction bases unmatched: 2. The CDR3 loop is CALDRGNQPQHF. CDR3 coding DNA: TGTGCCTTGGACAGGGGAAATCAGCCCCAGCATTTT.

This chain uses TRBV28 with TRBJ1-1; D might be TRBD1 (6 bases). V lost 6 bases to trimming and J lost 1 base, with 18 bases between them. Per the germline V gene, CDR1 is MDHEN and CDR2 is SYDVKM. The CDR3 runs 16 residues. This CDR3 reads CASSPGGVTGNTEAFF. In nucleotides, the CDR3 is TGTGCCAGCAGCCCGGGGGGGGTGACAGGGAACACTGAAGCTTTCTTT.

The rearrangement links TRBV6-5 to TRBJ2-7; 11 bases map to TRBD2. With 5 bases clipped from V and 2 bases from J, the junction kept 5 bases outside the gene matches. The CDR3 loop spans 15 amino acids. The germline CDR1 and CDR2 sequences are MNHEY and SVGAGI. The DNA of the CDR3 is TGTGCCAGCAGTATACTAGCGGGGGATACCTACGAGCAGTACTTC. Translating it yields CASSILAGDTYEQYF.

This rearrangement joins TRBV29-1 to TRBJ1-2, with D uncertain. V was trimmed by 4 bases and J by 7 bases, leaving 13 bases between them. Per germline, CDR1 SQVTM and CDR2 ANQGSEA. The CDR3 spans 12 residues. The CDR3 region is CSVVRDLSGYTF. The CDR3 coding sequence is TGCAGCGTTGTGCGGGATTTGAGTGGCTACACCTTC.

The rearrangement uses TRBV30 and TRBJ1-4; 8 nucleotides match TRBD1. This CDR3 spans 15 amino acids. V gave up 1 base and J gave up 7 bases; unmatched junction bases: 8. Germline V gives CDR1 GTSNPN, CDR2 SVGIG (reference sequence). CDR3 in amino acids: CAWSAYRGKIEKLFF. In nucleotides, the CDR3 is TGTGCCTGGAGTGCCTACAGGGGGAAAATTGAAAAACTGTTTTTT.

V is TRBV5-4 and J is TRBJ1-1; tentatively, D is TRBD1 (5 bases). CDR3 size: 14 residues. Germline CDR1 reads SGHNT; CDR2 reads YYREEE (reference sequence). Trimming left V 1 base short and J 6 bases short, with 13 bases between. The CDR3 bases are TGTGCCAGCAGCTTGAGGCAGGGAAGTCCTGAAGCTTTCTTT. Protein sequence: CASSLRQGSPEAFF.

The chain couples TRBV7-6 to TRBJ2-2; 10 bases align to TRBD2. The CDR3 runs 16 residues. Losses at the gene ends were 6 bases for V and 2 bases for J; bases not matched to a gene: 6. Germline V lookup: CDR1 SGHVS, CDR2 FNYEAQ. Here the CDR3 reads CASRLSGGHNTGELFF. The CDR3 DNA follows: TGTGCCAGCAGACTTAGCGGGGGGCATAACACCGGGGAGCTGTTTTTT.

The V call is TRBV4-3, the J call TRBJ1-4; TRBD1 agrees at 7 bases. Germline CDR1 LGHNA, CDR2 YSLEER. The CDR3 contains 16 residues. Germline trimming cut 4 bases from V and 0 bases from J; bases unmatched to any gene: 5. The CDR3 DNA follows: TGCGCCAGCAGCCTTGGGACAGAGGCAACTAATGAAAAACTGTTTTTT. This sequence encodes CASSLGTEATNEKLFF.

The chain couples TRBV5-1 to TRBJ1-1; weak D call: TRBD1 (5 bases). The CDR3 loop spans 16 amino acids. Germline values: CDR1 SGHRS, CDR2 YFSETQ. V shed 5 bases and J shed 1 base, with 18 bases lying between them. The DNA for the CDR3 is TGCGCCAGCAGTTACCTGGGGCCGGGCTCGAACACTGAAGCTTTCTTT. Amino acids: CASSYLGPGSNTEAFF.

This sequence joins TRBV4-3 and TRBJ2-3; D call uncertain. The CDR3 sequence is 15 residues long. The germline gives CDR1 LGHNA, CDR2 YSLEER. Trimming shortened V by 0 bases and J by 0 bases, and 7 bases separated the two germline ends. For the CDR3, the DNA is TGCGCCAGCAGCCAAGACTCAGCGAGCACAGATACGCAGTATTTT. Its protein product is CASSQDSASTDTQYF.